These 10 T cell receptor beta chains were all obtained from the same sample, sequenced in a study of blood T cell repertoires in COVID-19. Repertoires were generated with immunoSEQ multiplex PCR, while TCRdb's copy carries only in-frame clones and drops some. The sample comprises roughly 38,000 clones, about 86% of which are singletons, and approximately 60% rests with the top ten. Material for sequencing was peripheral blood. These TCRs come from a man between 65 and 85 years old with acute or convalescent COVID-19.

The V gene is TRBV29-1, the J gene TRBJ1-4; no definite D call. The CDR3 loop spans 11 amino acids. Trimming left V 7 bases short and J 5 bases short, with 8 bases between. CDR1 SQVTM and CDR2 ANQGSEA come from the germline V gene. CDR3 residues: CSGTENEKLFF. For the CDR3, the DNA is TGCAGCGGAACAGAGAATGAAAAACTGTTTTTT.

The chain recombines TRBV7-2 with TRBJ2-3; possible D gene TRBD2, 5 bases. This CDR3 is built from 15 residues. V was cut by 5 bases and J by 7 bases, with 19 bases left in between. Germline assignment: CDR1 SGHTA and CDR2 FQGNSA. CDR3 coding DNA: TGTGCCAGCAGCGTTCGAAGCCCCGAGGGAAATACGCAGTATTTT. Amino acids: CASSVRSPEGNTQYF.

This CDR3 is CASSLNRGLDTGELFF. CDR3 coding DNA: TGCGCCAGCAGCCTCAACAGGGGGCTAGACACCGGGGAGCTGTTTTTT. The chain couples TRBV5-1 to TRBJ2-2; 9 bases match TRBD1. Germline V gene data show CDR1 as SGHRS and CDR2 as YFSETQ. Trimming cost V 4 bases and J 3 bases; bases outside gene matches: 7. The CDR3 totals 16 residues.

The V and J genes are TRBV10-3 and TRBJ2-7; a possible D gene is TRBD2 (5 bases). The CDR3 contains 13 residues. V was clipped by 5 bases and J by 6 bases, with 14 bases between them. Looked up from germline, CDR1 is ENHRY and CDR2 is SYGVKD. The CDR3 is CAISPRLRGEQYF. CDR3 DNA sequence: TGTGCCATCAGTCCGCGTCTACGGGGCGAGCAGTACTTC.

The V gene is TRBV9, the J gene TRBJ2-2; possible D gene TRBD2, 5 bases. Germline-derived CDR1 and CDR2 are SGDLS and YYNGEE. V was trimmed by 4 bases and J by 0 bases, leaving 16 bases between them. The CDR3 runs to 17 residues. The CDR3 region is CASSFRTGVANTGELFF. Here the CDR3 DNA reads TGTGCCAGCAGCTTTAGGACCGGGGTCGCGAACACCGGGGAGCTGTTTTTT.

The chain uses TRBV5-1 and TRBJ2-1, with no clear D. This CDR3 has 18 residues. Germline V gene sequence: CDR1 SGHRS, CDR2 YFSETQ. The V end was cut by 2 bases, the J end by 6 bases, with 24 bases between. CDR3: CASSLGPPEPISPNEQFF. For the CDR3, the DNA is TGCGCCAGCAGCTTAGGCCCTCCGGAGCCAATCTCCCCCAATGAGCAGTTCTTC.

The J gene is TRBJ2-2, the V gene TRBV5-1, with 9 bases matching TRBD1. V shed 3 bases, J shed 7 bases, and the junction held 7 bases outside the gene matches. This CDR3 region has 15 residues. CDR1 SGHRS and CDR2 YFSETQ come from the germline V gene. CDR3 sequence: CASSSGTGRVGELFF. As DNA, the CDR3 is TGCGCCAGCAGCTCCGGGACAGGGAGGGTCGGGGAGCTGTTTTTT. The full variable domain, with the rest looked up from reference TRBV5-1 and TRBJ2-2, is KAGVTQTPRYLIKTRGQQVTLSCSPISGHRSVSWYQQTPGQGLQFLFEYFSETQRNKGNFPGRFSGRQFSNSRSEMNVSTLELGDSALYLCASSSGTGRVGELFFGEGSRLTVL.

The rearrangement links TRBV7-2 to TRBJ1-2; D is unresolved. The germline V and J ends were trimmed by 3 bases and 5 bases, with 13 bases remaining between them. The germline gives CDR1 SGHTA, CDR2 FQGNSA. The CDR3 loop spans 14 amino acids. CDR3 in amino acids: CASSFDTRLYGYTF. The CDR3 DNA follows: TGTGCCAGCAGCTTCGACACTCGACTATATGGCTACACCTTC.

The V and J genes are TRBV6-1 and TRBJ1-4, with D perhaps TRBD1 (6 bases). The CDR3 consists of 14 residues. The germline gives CDR1 MNHNS, CDR2 SASEGT. Trimming left V 3 bases short and J 7 bases short, with 12 bases between. CDR3 nucleotides: TGTGCCAGCAGTGAGGTAACAGGGTTTGAAAAACTGTTTTTT. The encoded protein is CASSEVTGFEKLFF.

This clone showed up just a few times. Written as DNA, the CDR3 is TGTGCCATAATAAAGAACACTGAAGCTTTCTTT. As protein: CAIIKNTEAFF. The rearrangement uses TRBV30 and TRBJ1-1; D gene uncertain. Germline-derived CDR1 and CDR2 are GTSNPN and SVGIG (reference sequence). CDR3 length: 11 amino acids. Trimming took off 8 bases at V and 1 base at J, with 8 bases between the two ends.